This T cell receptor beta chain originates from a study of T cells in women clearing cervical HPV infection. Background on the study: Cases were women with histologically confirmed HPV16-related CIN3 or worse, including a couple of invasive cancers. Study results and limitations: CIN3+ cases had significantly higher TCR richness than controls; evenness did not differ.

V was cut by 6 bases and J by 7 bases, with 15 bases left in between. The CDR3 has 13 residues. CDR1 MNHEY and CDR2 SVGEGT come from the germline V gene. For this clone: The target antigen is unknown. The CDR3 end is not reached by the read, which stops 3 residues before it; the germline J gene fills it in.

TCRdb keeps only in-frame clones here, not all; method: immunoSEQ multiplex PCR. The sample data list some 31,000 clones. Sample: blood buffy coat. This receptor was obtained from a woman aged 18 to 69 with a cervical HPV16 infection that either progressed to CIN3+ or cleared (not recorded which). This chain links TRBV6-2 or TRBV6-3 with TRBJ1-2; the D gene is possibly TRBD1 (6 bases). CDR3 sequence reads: CASRLGRGVGYTF. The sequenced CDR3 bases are TGTGCCAGCAGACTCGGCAGGGGAGTTGGC.